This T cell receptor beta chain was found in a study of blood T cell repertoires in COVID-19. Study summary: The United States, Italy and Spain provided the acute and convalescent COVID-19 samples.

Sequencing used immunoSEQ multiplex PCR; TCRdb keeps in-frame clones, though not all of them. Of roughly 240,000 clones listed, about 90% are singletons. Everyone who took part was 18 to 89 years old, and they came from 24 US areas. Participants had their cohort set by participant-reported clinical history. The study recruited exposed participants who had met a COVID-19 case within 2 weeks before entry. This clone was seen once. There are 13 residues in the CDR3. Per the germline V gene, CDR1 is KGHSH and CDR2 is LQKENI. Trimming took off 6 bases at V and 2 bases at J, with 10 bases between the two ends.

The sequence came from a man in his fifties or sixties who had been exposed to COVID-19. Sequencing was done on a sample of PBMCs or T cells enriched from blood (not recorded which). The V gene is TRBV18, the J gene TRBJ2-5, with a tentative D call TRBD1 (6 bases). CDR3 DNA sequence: TGTGCCAGCTCGACAGGTCTTCAAGAGACCCAGTACTTC. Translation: CASSTGLQETQYF.